One T cell receptor beta chain is described in this entry. The antigen remains undetermined. TCR alpha and beta CDR3 regions were amplified from RNA using iRepertoire nested multiplex PCR. From the multiplex PCR reads, TCRdb called clonotypes with MiXCR, one entry per CDR3 protein. The profile shows more than 350,000 distinct CDR3 sequences, roughly two fifths of them singletons. The entry originates in a study of glioma-infiltrating T cells. Across the study: Blood libraries targeted roughly 4- to 10-fold coverage of 900,000 to 1,000,000 T cells. Study-wide results and caveats: Non-neoplastic patients had below-expected tissue-blood divergence, while all gliomas exceeded expectation. Signature shared blood CDR3 motifs were enriched in low-divergence and depleted in high-divergence patients.

The CDR3 is made up of 15 amino acids. Trimming took 5 bases from V and 3 from J; bases not matched to a gene: 3. CDR1 LNHDA and CDR2 SQIVND come from the germline V gene (reference sequence). The sample consisted of glioma tissue, nonneoplastic brain tissue, or PBMCs (not recorded which). The receptor comes from a human donor with low-grade glioma or glioblastoma, undergoing nonglioma brain surgery, or in good health (not recorded which). The chain uses TRBV19 and TRBJ2-1; 11 bases agree with TRBD1. CDR3 sequence: CASSGGTGGYNEQFF. The CDR3 nucleotides read TGTGCCAGTAGTGGGGGGACAGGGGGCTACAATGAGCAGTTCTTC.